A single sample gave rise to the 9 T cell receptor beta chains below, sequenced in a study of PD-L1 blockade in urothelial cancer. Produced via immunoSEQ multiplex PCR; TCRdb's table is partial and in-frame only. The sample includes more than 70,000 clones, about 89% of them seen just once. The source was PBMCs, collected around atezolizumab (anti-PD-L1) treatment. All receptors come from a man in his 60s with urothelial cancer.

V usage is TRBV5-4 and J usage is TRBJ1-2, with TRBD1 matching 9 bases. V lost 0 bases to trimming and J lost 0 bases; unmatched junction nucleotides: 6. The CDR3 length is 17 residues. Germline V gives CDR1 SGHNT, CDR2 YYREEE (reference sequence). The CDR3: CASSLGGGTGSNYGYTF. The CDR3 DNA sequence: TGTGCCAGCAGCTTGGGTGGGGGGACAGGGTCTAACTATGGCTACACCTTC. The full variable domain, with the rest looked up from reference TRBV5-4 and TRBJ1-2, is ETGVTQSPTHLIKTRGQQVTLRCSSQSGHNTVSWYQQALGQGPQFIFQYYREEENGRGNFPPRFSGLQFPNYSSELNVNALELDDSALYLCASSLGGGTGSNYGYTFGSGTRLTVV.

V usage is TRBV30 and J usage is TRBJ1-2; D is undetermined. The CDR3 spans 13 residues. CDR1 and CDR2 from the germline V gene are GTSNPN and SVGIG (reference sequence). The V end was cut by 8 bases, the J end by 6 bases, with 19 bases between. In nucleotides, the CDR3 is TGTGCCCGTCAGGTCTTCGGGGTCGATGGCTACACCTTC. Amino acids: CARQVFGVDGYTF.

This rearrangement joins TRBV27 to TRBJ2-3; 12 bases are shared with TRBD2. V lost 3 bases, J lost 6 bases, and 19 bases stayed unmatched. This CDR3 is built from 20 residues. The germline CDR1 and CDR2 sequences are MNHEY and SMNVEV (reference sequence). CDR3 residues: CASSFKGSSVLAGGGDTQYF. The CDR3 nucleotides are TGTGCCAGCAGTTTTAAGGGCTCTTCGGTGCTAGCGGGAGGGGGGGATACGCAGTATTTT.

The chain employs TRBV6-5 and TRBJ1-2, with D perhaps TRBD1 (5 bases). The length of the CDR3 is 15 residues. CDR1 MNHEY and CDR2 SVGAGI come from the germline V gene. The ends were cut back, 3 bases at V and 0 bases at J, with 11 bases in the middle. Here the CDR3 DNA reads TGTGCCAGCAGTTATTTTCCAGGGCCTAACTATGGCTACACCTTC. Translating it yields CASSYFPGPNYGYTF.

The CDR3 DNA reads as TGTGCCAGCAATCCCGACAGGGCCAGCAATCAGCCCCAGCATTTT. This encodes CASNPDRASNQPQHF. The gene calls are TRBV6-6 and TRBJ1-5; 7 bases match TRBD1. The CDR3 runs to 15 residues. Germline values: CDR1 MNHNY, CDR2 SVGAGI (reference sequence). J lost 1 base, V lost 7 bases, and 7 bases had no gene match.

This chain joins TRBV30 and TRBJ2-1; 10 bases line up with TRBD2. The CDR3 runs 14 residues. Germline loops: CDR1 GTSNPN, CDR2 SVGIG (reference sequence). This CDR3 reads CARGSGGAWNEQFF. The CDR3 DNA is TGTGCTCGCGGAAGCGGGGGGGCCTGGAATGAGCAGTTCTTC.

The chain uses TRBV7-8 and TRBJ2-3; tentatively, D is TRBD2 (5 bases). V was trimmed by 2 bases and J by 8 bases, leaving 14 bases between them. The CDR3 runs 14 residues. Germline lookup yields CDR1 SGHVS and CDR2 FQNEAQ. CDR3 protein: CASSLSALGGTQYF. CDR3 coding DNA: TGTGCCAGCAGCTTATCGGCTTTAGGAGGTACGCAGTATTTT.

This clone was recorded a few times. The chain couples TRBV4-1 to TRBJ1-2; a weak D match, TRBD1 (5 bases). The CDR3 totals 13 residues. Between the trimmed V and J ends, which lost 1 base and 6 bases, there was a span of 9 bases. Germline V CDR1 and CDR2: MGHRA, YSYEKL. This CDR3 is CASSQVGGNGYTF. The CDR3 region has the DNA TGCGCCAGCAGCCAAGTCGGGGGGAATGGCTACACCTTC.

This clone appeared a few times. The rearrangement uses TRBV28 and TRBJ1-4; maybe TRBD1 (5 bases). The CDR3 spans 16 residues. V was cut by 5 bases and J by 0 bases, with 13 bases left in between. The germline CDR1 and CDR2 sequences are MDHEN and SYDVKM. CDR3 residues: CASSAPGGATNEKLFF. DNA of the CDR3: TGTGCCAGCAGTGCCCCGGGGGGGGCAACTAATGAAAAACTGTTTTTT.